Included here is one TCR beta chain sequence, with context. Documented time point: peripheral blood 6 weeks after treatment start. Germline trimming cut 5 bases from V and 6 bases from J; bases unmatched to any gene: 6. Germline-derived CDR1 and CDR2 are SGHAT and FQNNGV. The CDR3 runs to 13 residues. The repertoire was sequenced with immunoSEQ multiplex PCR; TCRdb's copy has only in-frame clones and lacks some. The sample lists roughly 110,000 clones, 85% to 95% occurring once. The sample belongs to a study of PD-L1 blockade in urothelial cancer. The source is a man aged 60-69 years with urothelial cancer. The chain recombines TRBV11-2 with TRBJ2-7, with TRBD1 identical over 8 bases. Source: PBMCs, taken around atezolizumab (anti-PD-L1) treatment. This CDR3 reads CASSPGQGREQYF. In DNA, the CDR3 is TGTGCCAGCAGCCCAGGACAGGGCCGCGAGCAGTACTTC. The whole variable domain, filled in from reference TRBV11-2 and TRBJ2-7, reads EAGVAQSPRYKIIEKRQSVAFWCNPISGHATLYWYQQILGQGPKLLIQFQNNGVVDDSQLPKDRFSAERLKGVDSTLKIQPAKLEDSAVYLCASSPGQGREQYFGPGTRLTVT.